Presented here are 15 T cell receptor beta chains from one specimen sequenced in a study of cytomegalovirus exposure and HLA in healthy donors. The protocol was immunoSEQ multiplex PCR, while the TCRdb copy is restricted to in-frame clones and leaves out a portion. The sample has roughly 95,000 clones; 85% are singletons. The sequenced sample consisted of PBMCs. These receptors were collected from a man between 18 and 35 years old in good health and CMV-seropositive.

The CDR3 DNA follows: TGTGCCAGCAAACCCCCAGGGTGGAACACCGGGGAGCTGTTTTTT. As protein: CASKPPGWNTGELFF. The chain links TRBV6-5 to TRBJ2-2, with D perhaps TRBD1 (5 bases). Germline CDR1 is MNHEY and CDR2 is SVGAGI. This CDR3 has 15 residues. Trimming took 7 bases from V and 1 from J, leaving 13 bases between them.

This clone turned up a few times. The chain couples TRBV25-1 to TRBJ2-1; tentative D call: TRBD1 (5 bases). Germline CDR1 and CDR2: MGHDK and SYGVNS. Between the trimmed V and J ends, which lost 1 base and 0 bases, there was a span of 13 bases. This CDR3 has 17 residues. This chain's CDR3 is CASSEFRGGSSYNEQFF. CDR3 in DNA: TGTGCCAGCAGTGAATTTAGGGGCGGAAGCTCCTACAATGAGCAGTTCTTC.

This clone was seen a few times. V gene TRBV16 combines with J gene TRBJ1-5, with D unclear. V lost 2 bases to trimming and J lost 1 base, with 9 bases between them. CDR3 length equals 15 residues. Germline loops: CDR1 KGHSY, CDR2 FQNENV. The CDR3 region has the DNA TGTGCCAGCAGCCAAACTGGGGAGAGCAATCAGCCCCAGCATTTT. The encoded protein is CASSQTGESNQPQHF.

This sequence joins TRBV28 and TRBJ2-7; tentatively, D is TRBD1 (5 bases). There are 14 residues in the CDR3. Trimming took off 0 bases at V and 4 bases at J, with 10 bases between the two ends. Germline V gene sequence: CDR1 MDHEN, CDR2 SYDVKM. The CDR3 is CASSLWAGMYEQYF. In DNA, the CDR3 is TGTGCCAGCAGTTTATGGGCAGGGATGTACGAGCAGTACTTC. Based on the CDR3 plus reference TRBV28 and TRBJ2-7, the full variable domain is DVKVTQSSRYLVKRTGEKVFLECVQDMDHENMFWYRQDPGLGLRLIYFSYDVKMKEKGDIPEGYSVSREKKERFSLILESASTNQTSMYLCASSLWAGMYEQYFGPGTRLTVT.

The V call is TRBV10-2, the J call TRBJ1-2, with 8 bases aligning to TRBD1. The CDR3 sequence is 16 residues long. Losses at the gene ends were 5 bases for V and 1 base for J; bases not matched to a gene: 9. CDR1 is WSHSY, CDR2 SAAADI, per germline. The CDR3 here is CASSLDRVGGNYGYTF. The CDR3 DNA is TGCGCCAGCAGTCTGGACAGGGTAGGAGGTAACTATGGCTACACCTTC.

The J gene is TRBJ2-1, the V gene TRBV2, with D possibly TRBD1 on 6 matching bases. Trimming removed 3 bases from V and 8 bases from J, with 11 bases in between. This CDR3 is built from 13 residues. CDR1 and CDR2 from the germline V gene are SNHLY and FYNNEI. CDR3 amino acids: CASSEGASDEQFF. In DNA, the CDR3 is TGTGCCAGCAGTGAGGGGGCTTCGGATGAGCAGTTCTTC.

CDR3 in DNA: TGTGCTAGTGGTTTGGGGTTTATAGCGGGAGGGACCCAGTACTTC. Amino acid sequence: CASGLGFIAGGTQYF. The genes are TRBV12-5 and TRBJ2-5; 10 bases agree with TRBD2. Unmatched junction bases numbered 6, after V lost 1 base and J lost 7 bases. There are 15 residues in the CDR3. CDR1 is LGHNT and CDR2 is FRNRAP in the germline V gene.

This chain uses TRBV5-1 with TRBJ2-7, with TRBD1 matching over 7 bases. The CDR3 is 15 amino acids. Trimming cost V 2 bases and J 4 bases; bases outside gene matches: 9. From germline, CDR1 is SGHRS and CDR2 YFSETQ. DNA of the CDR3: TGCGCCAGCAGCTTCTCCGGACAGGCCCTTTACGAGCAGTACTTC. It translates to CASSFSGQALYEQYF.

This rearrangement joins TRBV15 to TRBJ2-3, with 7 nucleotides matching TRBD2. Germline V CDR1 and CDR2: LNHNV, YYDKDF (reference sequence). The ends lost 4 bases at V and 6 bases at J; junction bases unmatched: 10. This CDR3 comprises 15 residues. CDR3 in DNA: TGTGCCACCAGCAAAGGAGGGAGGGGACCGGATACGCAGTATTTT. Encoded protein: CATSKGGRGPDTQYF.

The V gene is TRBV28, the J gene TRBJ2-3, with a tentative D call TRBD2 (5 bases). Germline V CDR1 and CDR2: MDHEN, SYDVKM. Trimming cost V 3 bases and J 0 bases, with 10 bases left between them. The CDR3 is 15 residues long. This CDR3 is CASSLRVSSTDTQYF. The CDR3 DNA sequence: TGTGCCAGCAGTTTGAGGGTGTCTAGCACAGATACGCAGTATTTT.

CDR3 protein: CASSAGLAGFSISDTDTQYF. CDR3 nucleotides: TGCGCCAGCAGCGCGGGACTAGCGGGATTCTCTATTTCGGACACAGATACGCAGTATTTT. The chain has TRBV5-1 and TRBJ2-3; 13 bases align to TRBD2. This CDR3 is built from 20 residues. Germline V gene sequence: CDR1 SGHRS, CDR2 YFSETQ. Losses at the gene ends were 4 bases for V and 2 bases for J; bases not matched to a gene: 16.

The chain is built from TRBV28 and TRBJ2-7; tentative D call: TRBD2 (5 bases). Germline CDR1 MDHEN, CDR2 SYDVKM. This CDR3 has 16 amino acids. With 3 bases removed from V and 4 bases from J, the gap between germline ends came to 19 bases. CDR3 nucleotides: TGTGCCAGCAGTTTCGGGGTTTTAGTAGGGTTTTACGAGCAGTACTTC. The encoded protein is CASSFGVLVGFYEQYF.

This chain joins TRBV29-1 and TRBJ2-1; possible D gene TRBD1, 7 bases. The CDR3 covers 15 residues. Germline V gene sequence: CDR1 SQVTM, CDR2 ANQGSEA. V lost 1 base, J lost 0 bases, and 10 bases lay in between. CDR3 nucleotides: TGCAGCGTTGAAGGCGGGACAGCCTCCTACAATGAGCAGTTCTTC. It specifies CSVEGGTASYNEQFF.

The chain links TRBV5-4 to TRBJ2-3, with TRBD2 matching 8 bases. There are 16 residues in the CDR3. The germline V gene has CDR1 SGHNT and CDR2 YYREEE (reference sequence). Trimming took 4 bases from V and 2 from J; bases not matched to a gene: 9. This chain's CDR3 is CASSRGGSGATDTQYF. Here the CDR3 DNA reads TGTGCCAGCAGCCGGGGGGGTAGCGGAGCCACAGATACGCAGTATTTT.

The V and J genes are TRBV6-5 and TRBJ2-3; TRBD2 might be the D (6 bases). Germline values: CDR1 MNHEY, CDR2 SVGAGI. The length of the CDR3 is 13 residues. V lost 6 bases to trimming and J lost 5 bases, with 12 bases between them. The CDR3 region is CASSLGSGDTQYF. CDR3 in DNA: TGTGCCAGCAGCCTCGGTAGCGGAGATACGCAGTATTTT.